What follows are 9 T cell receptor beta chains derived from one specimen sequenced in a study of blood T cell repertoires in COVID-19. TCRdb's copy holds only in-frame clones and misses some; the assay was immunoSEQ multiplex PCR. There are some 220,000 clones in the sample; 80% to 90% occur only once, and about 3.5% lies in the top ten. The sequencing input was PBMCs or T cells enriched from blood (not recorded which). These receptors were collected from a woman under 30 in a cohort exposed to, infected with or recovered from COVID-19 (not recorded which).

The chain employs TRBV5-1 and TRBJ2-4; D perhaps matches TRBD2 (6 bases). The CDR3 has 14 amino acids. Trimming cost V 3 bases and J 8 bases, with 15 bases left between them. Germline assignment: CDR1 SGHRS and CDR2 YFSETQ. The CDR3 DNA sequence: TGCGCCAGCAGCTGGTGGGAGGTGAACGACATTCAGTACTTC. The encoded protein is CASSWWEVNDIQYF.

The chain joins TRBV24-1 to TRBJ1-2, with TRBD1 identical over 7 bases. Trimming at V came to 1 base and at J to 7 bases, leaving 5 bases not matched to a gene. CDR1 and CDR2 from the germline V gene are KGHDR and SFDVKD. The CDR3 contains 14 residues. This CDR3 is CATSDLGTEAGYTF. In nucleotides, the CDR3 is TGTGCCACCAGTGATTTAGGGACAGAAGCTGGCTACACCTTC.

The chain employs TRBV3-1 (or the pseudogene TRBV3-2) and TRBJ2-5; 10 nucleotides align to TRBD2. Trimming took 1 base from V and 2 from J; bases not matched to a gene: 4. The germline CDR1 and CDR2 sequences are LGHDT and YNNKEL (reference sequence). The CDR3 is 16 amino acids. CDR3 bases: TGTGCCAGCAGCCAAGGGGTAGCGGGAGGACAAGAGACCCAGTACTTC. Amino acid sequence: CASSQGVAGGQETQYF.

This chain connects TRBV28 to TRBJ2-1; TRBD2 agrees at 7 bases. This CDR3 contains 14 residues. The junction had 11 bases not matched to a gene; V was cut back by 6 bases and J by 9 bases. Germline V gene sequence: CDR1 MDHEN, CDR2 SYDVKM. The CDR3 sequence: CASSIYGGMGEQFF. Written as DNA, the CDR3 is TGTGCCAGCAGCATATACGGGGGGATGGGTGAGCAGTTCTTC.

The table lists this clone with a count of one. The J gene is TRBJ2-1, the V gene TRBV6-5, with 9 bases aligning to TRBD1. Germline loops: CDR1 MNHEY, CDR2 SVGAGI. J lost 2 bases, V lost 0 bases, and 2 bases had no gene match. This CDR3 has 16 residues. The CDR3 region is CASSYSWDRAYNEQFF. The CDR3 DNA reads as TGTGCCAGCAGTTACTCGTGGGACAGGGCCTACAATGAGCAGTTCTTC.

A few counts support this clone. The V call is TRBV5-1, the J call TRBJ1-4; D is ambiguous. Germline CDR1 SGHRS, CDR2 YFSETQ. The V gene lost 2 bases and the J gene lost 4 bases, with 6 bases spanning the gap. The CDR3 totals 13 residues. CDR3 DNA sequence: TGCGCCAGCAGCTTTACAGTTAATGAAAAACTGTTTTTT. Protein product: CASSFTVNEKLFF.

The J gene is TRBJ2-1, the V gene TRBV10-2; 11 nucleotides align to TRBD2. The germline CDR1 and CDR2 sequences are WSHSY and SAAADI. Trimming at V came to 10 bases and at J to 4 bases, leaving 3 bases not matched to a gene. This CDR3 has 13 amino acids. The CDR3 coding sequence is TGCGCCACGGGACTAGCGGAGTACAATGAGCAGTTCTTC. This codes for CATGLAEYNEQFF.

The CDR3 DNA is TGTGCCATCAGGGACAGGGAGAGCGGTGAGCAGTTCTTC. This sequence encodes CAIRDRESGEQFF. This chain uses TRBV10-3 with TRBJ2-1; the match to TRBD1 covers 8 bases. The CDR3 runs 13 residues. Unmatched junction bases numbered 7, after V lost 6 bases and J lost 9 bases. Germline CDR1 is ENHRY and CDR2 is SYGVKD.

The CDR3 coding sequence is TGTGCCAGCAGCCCACCCCCCCGGGACAGATTCTATGGCTACACCTTC. This sequence encodes CASSPPPRDRFYGYTF. The J gene is TRBJ1-2, the V gene TRBV7-9, with 7 bases that match TRBD1. The CDR3 extends over 16 amino acids. Germline loops: CDR1 SEHNR, CDR2 FQNEAQ (reference sequence). With V trimmed by 5 bases and J by 4 bases, 13 bases remained unmatched.